This T cell receptor beta chain comes out of a study of post-analysis software for immune sequencing data. Study overall: The study covered relapsing-remitting, secondary progressive and progressive-relapsing courses of multiple sclerosis. Study-wide findings and caveats: Samples from one preparation batch, clustered by F measure, grouped strongly together. Included in a set of roughly five TRBV segments more frequent in patients than controls were TRBV5-6, TRBV5-1 and TRBV20-1.

This clonotype occurred a few times. The antigen is undetermined. Trimming shortened V by 4 bases and J by 1 base, and 9 bases separated the two germline ends. Germline assignment: CDR1 SGHRS and CDR2 YFSETQ. The length of the CDR3 is 13 residues. Unique molecular identifiers featured in each of the TCR beta cDNA libraries. MiXCR was run by TCRdb on the PCR reads, yielding one entry per CDR3 protein. Of fewer than 700,000 distinct CDR3 sequences in the sample, 44% were seen once. Material for sequencing was blood. This chain links TRBV5-1 with TRBJ2-7; no reliable D call. This sequence originates from a girl aged 5-17 years with multiple sclerosis. DNA for the CDR3: TGCGCCAGCAGCGCGGACCGATCCTACGAGCAGTACTTC. Translating gives CASSADRSYEQYF.